This TCR beta chain was recorded in a study of shared clonotypes between healthy human individuals. Method: immunoSEQ multiplex PCR; TCRdb's copy keeps in-frame clones and lacks some. This sample carries around 2.1 million clones, about 92% of them seen once, and the ten largest clones take about 1.5%. Terminally differentiated effector memory CD45RA+ cells were left out of the naive CD8 fraction, which was CD45RO-negative and positively selected for CCR7. V shed 1 base and J shed 4 bases, with 11 bases lying between them. The germline gives CDR1 PRHDT, CDR2 FYEKMQ (reference sequence). The CDR3 sequence is 14 residues long.

The V call is TRBV13, the J call TRBJ2-7; D is uncertain. Sequencing used naive CD8+ T cells from PBMCs. This clonotype originated in a young man in good health. Some clones in this sample may be carry-over from other donors' samples. The CDR3 DNA reads TGTGCCAGCAGCTTAGCCGGCTCCATTTACGAGCAGTACTTC. It encodes CASSLAGSIYEQYF. Variable domain in full (rest from reference TRBV13 and TRBJ2-7): AAGVIQSPRHLIKEKRETATLKCYPIPRHDTVYWYQQGPGQDPQFLISFYEKMQSDKGSIPDRFSAQQFSDYHSELNMSSLELGDSALYFCASSLAGSIYEQYFGPGTRLTVT.